This T cell receptor beta chain is drawn from a study of cytomegalovirus exposure and HLA in healthy donors. Germline assignment: CDR1 MDHEN and CDR2 SYDVKM. CDR3 length: 14 residues. The V end lost 7 bases, the J end lost 5 bases, and 17 bases lay between the germline ends. Sequenced by immunoSEQ multiplex PCR; TCRdb stores in-frame clones only, minus some. This table holds hundreds of thousands of clones, around 86% found once. The gene calls are TRBV28 and TRBJ2-5, with D perhaps TRBD1 (6 bases). The sample consisted of PBMCs. The origin of this receptor is a young woman in good health and CMV-seronegative. For the CDR3, the DNA is TGTGCCAGCAACCTTCAGGGGAATAAGGAGACCCAGTACTTC. Translation gives CASNLQGNKETQYF.